This T cell receptor beta chain was sequenced during a study of molecular identifiers for immune sequencing clone quantification. This clonotype was seen only a few times. Its antigen is still unknown. Germline lookup yields CDR1 SEHNR and CDR2 FQNEAQ (reference sequence). Trimming stripped 5 bases from V and 6 bases from J, with 11 bases between. This CDR3 has 13 amino acids. MiXCR, run by TCRdb on the PCR reads, gives a single entry per CDR3 protein. The sample lists under 600,000 distinct CDR3 sequences, over 20% seen once, with around 0.86% in the top ten. Study-level results: Spiked Jurkat TCR RNA originating from one cell could reportedly be identified amid around 1 million naive cells. Clone sizes that are highly expanded could be underestimated when identical TCR molecules share a barcode.

The sequence came from a human donor in good health. Some libraries in this study had Jurkat cell RNA spiked in. The sample taken for sequencing was naive CD8+ T cells from blood, with Jurkat cell RNA spiked in. Sample subset: FACS-sorted CD8+CD4-CCR7+CD45RA+ naive T cells. The V gene is TRBV7-9, the J gene TRBJ2-1; D perhaps matches TRBD2 (6 bases). DNA of the CDR3: TGTGCCAGCAGCCGGGAGCGGACCAATGAGCAGTTCTTC. It encodes CASSRERTNEQFF.